The T cell receptor (beta chain) described here comes from a study of blood T cell repertoires in COVID-19. Across the whole study: Acute-phase and convalescent COVID-19 samples originated in the United States, Italy and Spain.

The V gene lost 5 bases and the J gene lost 7 bases, with 15 bases spanning the gap. Germline values: CDR1 SGHNT, CDR2 YENEEA. The length of the CDR3 is 14 residues. Assay used: immunoSEQ multiplex PCR; TCRdb lists only in-frame clones, some missing. The sample gives roughly 60,000 clones, around 90% of which show up once; roughly 3.9% is in the top ten. The chain carries TRBV11-3 and TRBJ2-1; D is possibly TRBD1 (6 bases). This clonotype was sampled from a man aged 45-60 years with active COVID-19. The sequencing sample was made of peripheral blood. The CDR3 sequence is CASSLDGGPNEQFF. In nucleotides, the CDR3 is TGTGCCAGCAGCCTCGATGGGGGCCCGAATGAGCAGTTCTTC.